The text below deals with one T cell receptor beta chain. Donation came from healthy HIV-negative adults that had no recent acute infections or vaccinations. The run depth of the assay was deep. The repertoire was sequenced with immunoSEQ multiplex PCR; TCRdb's copy has only in-frame clones and lacks some. Of around 500,000 clones in the sample, roughly 77% are singletons; the top ten hold 13%. The data were obtained in a study of shared clonotypes between healthy human individuals. Background on the study: The composition of the donors was a couple of women and a few men aged 18 to 49.

This CDR3 comprises 14 residues. The V gene's germline CDR1 is SGHAT and CDR2 FQDESV (reference sequence). V was cut by 1 base and J by 2 bases, with 9 bases left in between. The clonotype originates from a woman in her 40s in good health. Some clones in this sample may be carry-over from other donors' samples. J is TRBJ2-7 and V is TRBV11-1; tentatively, D is TRBD1 or TRBD2 (5 bases each). Input material: PBMCs. The CDR3 reads CASSLVGGTYEQYF. CDR3 nucleotides: TGTGCCAGCAGCTTAGTTGGGGGTACCTACGAGCAGTACTTC.